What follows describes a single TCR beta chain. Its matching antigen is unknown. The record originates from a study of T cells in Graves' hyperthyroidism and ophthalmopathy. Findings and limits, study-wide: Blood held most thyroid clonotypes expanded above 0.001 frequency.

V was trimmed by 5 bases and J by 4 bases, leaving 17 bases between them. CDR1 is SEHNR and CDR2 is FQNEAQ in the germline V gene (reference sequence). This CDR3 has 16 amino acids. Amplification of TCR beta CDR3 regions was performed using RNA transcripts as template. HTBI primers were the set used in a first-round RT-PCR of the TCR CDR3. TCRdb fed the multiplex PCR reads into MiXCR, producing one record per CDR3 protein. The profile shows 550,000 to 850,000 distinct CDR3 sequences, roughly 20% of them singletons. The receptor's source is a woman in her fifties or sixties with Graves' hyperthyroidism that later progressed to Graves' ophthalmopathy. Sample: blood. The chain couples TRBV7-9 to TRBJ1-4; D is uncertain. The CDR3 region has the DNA TGTGCCAGCAGCCCGGTCGGAACCAGGAATAATGAAAAACTGTTTTTT. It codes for CASSPVGTRNNEKLFF.